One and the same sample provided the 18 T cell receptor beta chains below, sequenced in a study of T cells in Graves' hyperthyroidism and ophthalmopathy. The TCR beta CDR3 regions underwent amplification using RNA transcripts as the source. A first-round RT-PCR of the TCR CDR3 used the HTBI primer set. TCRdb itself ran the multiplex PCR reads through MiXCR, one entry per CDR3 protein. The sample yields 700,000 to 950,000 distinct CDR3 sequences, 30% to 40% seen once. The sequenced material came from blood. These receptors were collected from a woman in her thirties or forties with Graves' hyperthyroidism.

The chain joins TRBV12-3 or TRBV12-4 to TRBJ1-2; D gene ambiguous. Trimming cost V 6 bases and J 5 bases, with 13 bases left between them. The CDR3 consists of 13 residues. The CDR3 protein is CASSIDPGYGYTF. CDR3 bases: TGTGCCAGCAGCATAGACCCCGGTTATGGCTACACCTTC.

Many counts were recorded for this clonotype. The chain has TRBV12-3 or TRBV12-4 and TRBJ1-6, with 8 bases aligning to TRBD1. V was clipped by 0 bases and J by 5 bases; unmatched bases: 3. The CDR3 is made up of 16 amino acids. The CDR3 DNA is TGTGCCAGCAGTTTAGCGGACAGGGCGGATAATTCACCCCTCCACTTT. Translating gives CASSLADRADNSPLHF.

The CDR3 loop reads CAISESTGGDTEAFF. The CDR3 DNA is TGTGCCATCAGTGAGTCGACAGGTGGGGATACTGAAGCTTTCTTT. The rearrangement links TRBV10-3 to TRBJ1-1; D might be TRBD1 (6 bases). The germline V gene encodes CDR1 ENHRY and CDR2 SYGVKD. This CDR3 is 15 amino acids long. V was clipped by 0 bases and J by 5 bases, with 13 bases between them.

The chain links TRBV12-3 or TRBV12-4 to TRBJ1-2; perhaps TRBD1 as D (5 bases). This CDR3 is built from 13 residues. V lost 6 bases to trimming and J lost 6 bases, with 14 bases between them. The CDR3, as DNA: TGTGCCAGCAGAAAACAGACAGAGGATGGCTACACCTTC. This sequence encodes CASRKQTEDGYTF.

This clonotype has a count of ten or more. The CDR3 spells CSARRDSTNSPLHF. The CDR3, as DNA: TGCAGTGCTCGACGGGACAGCACTAATTCACCCCTCCACTTT. The chain is built from TRBV20-1 and TRBJ1-6; 7 bases map to TRBD1. This CDR3 comprises 14 residues. Germline trimming cut 5 bases from V and 6 bases from J; bases unmatched to any gene: 7. Germline V CDR1 and CDR2: DFQATT, SNEGSKA (reference sequence).

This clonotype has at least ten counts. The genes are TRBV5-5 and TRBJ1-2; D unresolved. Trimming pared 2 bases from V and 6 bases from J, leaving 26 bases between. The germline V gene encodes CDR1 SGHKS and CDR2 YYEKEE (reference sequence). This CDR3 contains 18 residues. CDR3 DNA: TGTGCCAGCAGCTTACGTGTAGACATCGGGTTGGGAGTAGATGGCTACACCTTC. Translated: CASSLRVDIGLGVDGYTF. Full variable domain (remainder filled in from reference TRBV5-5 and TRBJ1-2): DAGVTQSPTHLIKTRGQQVTLRCSPISGHKSVSWYQQVLGQGPQFIFQYYEKEERGRGNFPDRFSARQFPNYSSELNVNALLLGDSALYLCASSLRVDIGLGVDGYTFGSGTRLTVV.

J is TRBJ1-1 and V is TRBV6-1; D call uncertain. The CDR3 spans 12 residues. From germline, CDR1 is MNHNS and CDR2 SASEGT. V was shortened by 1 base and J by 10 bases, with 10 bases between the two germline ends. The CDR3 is CASSEGGAGAFF. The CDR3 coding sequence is TGTGCCAGCAGTGAAGGAGGAGCTGGAGCTTTCTTT.

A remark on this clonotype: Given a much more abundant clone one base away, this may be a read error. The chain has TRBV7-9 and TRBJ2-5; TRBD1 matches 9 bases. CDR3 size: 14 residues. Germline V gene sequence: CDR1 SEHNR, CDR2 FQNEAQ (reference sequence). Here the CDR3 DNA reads TGTGCCAGCAGATCGGGACAGGGCCAAGAGGCCCAGTACTTC. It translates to CASRSGQGQEAQYF.

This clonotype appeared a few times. As DNA, the CDR3 is TGCAGTGCCGTGCTAGCGGGAGACGAGCAGTTCTTC. This codes for CSAVLAGDEQFF. The V and J genes are TRBV20-1 and TRBJ2-5, with 10 bases aligning to TRBD2. The DNA end is a closer match to TRBJ2-1, so the J assignment may be wrong. This CDR3 has 12 amino acids. The germline V gene encodes CDR1 DFQATT and CDR2 SNEGSKA (reference sequence).

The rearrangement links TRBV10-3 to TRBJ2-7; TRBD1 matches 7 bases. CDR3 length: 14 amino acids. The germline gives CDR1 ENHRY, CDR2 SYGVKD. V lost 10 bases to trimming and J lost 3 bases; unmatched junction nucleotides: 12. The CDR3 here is CATQPGQTIYEQYF. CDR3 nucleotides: TGTGCCACCCAACCGGGACAGACGATCTACGAGCAGTACTTC.

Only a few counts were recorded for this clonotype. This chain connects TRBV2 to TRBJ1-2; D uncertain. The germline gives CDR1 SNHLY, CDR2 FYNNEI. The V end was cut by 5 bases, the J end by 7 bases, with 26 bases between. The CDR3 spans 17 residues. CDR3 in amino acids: CASSYGAGITVAGGYTF. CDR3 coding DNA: TGTGCCAGCAGTTATGGAGCCGGGATTACCGTTGCGGGTGGCTACACCTTC.

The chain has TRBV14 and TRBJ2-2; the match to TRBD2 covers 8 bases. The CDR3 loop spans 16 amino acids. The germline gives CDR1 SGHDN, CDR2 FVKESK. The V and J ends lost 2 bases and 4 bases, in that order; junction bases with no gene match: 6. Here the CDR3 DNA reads TGTGCCAGCAGCCAAATAGGCGGGACTAGCACCGGGGAGCTGTTTTTT. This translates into CASSQIGGTSTGELFF.

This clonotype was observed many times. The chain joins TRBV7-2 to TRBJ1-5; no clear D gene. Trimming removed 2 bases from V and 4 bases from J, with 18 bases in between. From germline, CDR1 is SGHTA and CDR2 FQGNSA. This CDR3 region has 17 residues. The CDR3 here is CASSLKATAIGNQPQHF. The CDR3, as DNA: TGTGCCAGCAGCTTAAAGGCCACTGCGATAGGAAATCAGCCCCAGCATTTT.

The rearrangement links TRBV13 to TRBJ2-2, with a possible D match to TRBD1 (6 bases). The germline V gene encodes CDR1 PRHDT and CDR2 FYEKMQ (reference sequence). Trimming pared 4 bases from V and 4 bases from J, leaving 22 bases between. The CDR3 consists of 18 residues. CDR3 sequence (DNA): TGTGCCAGCAGCTACACGGGGACATACCGGGGTCCCACCGGGGAGCTGTTTTTT. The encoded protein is CASSYTGTYRGPTGELFF.

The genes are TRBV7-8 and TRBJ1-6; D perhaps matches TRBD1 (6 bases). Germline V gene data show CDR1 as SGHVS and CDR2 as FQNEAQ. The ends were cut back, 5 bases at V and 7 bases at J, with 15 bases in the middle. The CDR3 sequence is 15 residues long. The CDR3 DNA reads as TGTGCCAGCAGCATGAGGGGGGTCCTGAATTCACCCCTCCACTTT. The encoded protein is CASSMRGVLNSPLHF.

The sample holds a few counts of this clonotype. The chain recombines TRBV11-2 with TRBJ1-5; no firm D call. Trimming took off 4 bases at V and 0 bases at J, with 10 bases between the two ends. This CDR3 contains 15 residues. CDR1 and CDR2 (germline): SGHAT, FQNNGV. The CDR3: CASSSGLDSNQPQHF. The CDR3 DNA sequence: TGTGCCAGCAGCTCCGGTTTGGATAGCAATCAGCCCCAGCATTTT.

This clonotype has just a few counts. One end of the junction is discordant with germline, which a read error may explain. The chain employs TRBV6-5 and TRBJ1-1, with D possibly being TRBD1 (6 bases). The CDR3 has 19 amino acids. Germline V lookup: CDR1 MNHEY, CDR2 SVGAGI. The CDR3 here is CASSYRMDSEGTGGTEAFF. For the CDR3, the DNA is TGTGCCAGCAGCTACAGAATGGACAGCGAAGGTACTGGGGGCACTGAGGCTTTCTTT.

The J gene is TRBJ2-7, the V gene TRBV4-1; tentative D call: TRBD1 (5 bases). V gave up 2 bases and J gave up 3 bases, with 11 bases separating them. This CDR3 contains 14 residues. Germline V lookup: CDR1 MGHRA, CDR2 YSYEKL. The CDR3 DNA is TGCGCCAGCAGCCAACAGGGTCGAATCTACGAGCAGTACTTC. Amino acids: CASSQQGRIYEQYF.